This T cell receptor beta chain was identified in a study of Ad26.COV2.S vaccination and SARS-CoV-2 variants. Study summary: Dosing was one shot or two shots 56 days apart.

Germline V gene lookup returns CDR1 KGHDR and CDR2 SFDVKD. Trimming took off 2 bases at V and 8 bases at J, with 8 bases between the two ends. The CDR3 length is 13 residues. Assay used: immunoSEQ multiplex PCR; TCRdb lists only in-frame clones, some missing. Here the sample spans under 550,000 clones, 80% to 95% being singletons. Treatment: 19 received Ad26.COV2.S at low or high dose, single or two shots; a few received placebo; per-sample allocation not given. Samples were taken on day 63 after the first vaccine or placebo injection. The chain combines TRBV24-1 with TRBJ1-4, with D maybe TRBD1 (5 bases). This TCR was sampled from a person aged 18-65 years who received the Ad26.COV2.S COVID-19 vaccine or a placebo. The input for sequencing was peripheral blood, taken in a trial of Ad26.COV2.S vaccine versus placebo. The CDR3 loop is CATSDWGGEKLFF. The CDR3 region has the DNA TGTGCCACCAGTGATTGGGGGGGAGAAAAACTGTTTTTT.